This T cell receptor (beta chain) was observed in a study of blood T cell repertoires in COVID-19. Study in general: Whether acute or convalescent, the COVID-19 samples came from the United States, Italy and Spain.

The table came from immunoSEQ multiplex PCR; TCRdb's copy has only in-frame clones and leaves some out. The top ten hold 2.7% of the sample, which has over 200,000 clones, around 89% seen once. The CDR3 totals 17 residues. Trimming took 4 bases from V and 2 from J; bases not matched to a gene: 14. The V gene's germline CDR1 is SGHVS and CDR2 FQNEAQ. The chain uses TRBV7-8 and TRBJ2-7, with 7 bases identical to TRBD1. Sequencing was done on a sample of peripheral blood. This TCR derives from a man younger than 40 with COVID-19, enrolled during active disease. CDR3 loop: CASSSGTAVQGAYEQYF. CDR3 bases: TGTGCCAGCAGCTCCGGGACAGCGGTACAAGGGGCCTACGAGCAGTACTTC.